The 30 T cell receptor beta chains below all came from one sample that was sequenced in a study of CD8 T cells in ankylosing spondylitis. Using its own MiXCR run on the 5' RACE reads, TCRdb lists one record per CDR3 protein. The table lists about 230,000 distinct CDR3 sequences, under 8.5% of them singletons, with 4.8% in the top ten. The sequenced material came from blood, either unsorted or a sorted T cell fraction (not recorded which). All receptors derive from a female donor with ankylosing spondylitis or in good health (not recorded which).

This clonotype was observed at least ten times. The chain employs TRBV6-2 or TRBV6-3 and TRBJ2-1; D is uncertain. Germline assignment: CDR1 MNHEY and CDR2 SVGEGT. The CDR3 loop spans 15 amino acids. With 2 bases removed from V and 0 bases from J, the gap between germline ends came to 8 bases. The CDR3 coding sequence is TGTGCCAGCAGTTACGGGCAGTCCTCCTACAATGAGCAGTTCTTC. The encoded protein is CASSYGQSSYNEQFF.

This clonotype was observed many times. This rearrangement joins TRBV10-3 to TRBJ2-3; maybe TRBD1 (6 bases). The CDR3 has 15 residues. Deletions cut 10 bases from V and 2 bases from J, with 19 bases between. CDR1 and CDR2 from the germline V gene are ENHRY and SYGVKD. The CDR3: CATQPRDIATDTQYF. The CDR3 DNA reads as TGTGCCACCCAGCCCCGGGACATTGCCACAGATACGCAGTATTTT.

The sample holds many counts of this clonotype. The CDR3 nucleotides read TGTGCCAGCAGCGGACTAGCGGGAGGGGGTGAGCAGTTCTTC. It translates to CASSGLAGGGEQFF. The genes are TRBV2 and TRBJ2-1; 15 bases are a match to TRBD2. The V segment lost 6 bases and the J segment 9 bases; nucleotides outside the gene matches: 3. The CDR3 has 14 amino acids. Germline CDR1 is SNHLY and CDR2 is FYNNEI.

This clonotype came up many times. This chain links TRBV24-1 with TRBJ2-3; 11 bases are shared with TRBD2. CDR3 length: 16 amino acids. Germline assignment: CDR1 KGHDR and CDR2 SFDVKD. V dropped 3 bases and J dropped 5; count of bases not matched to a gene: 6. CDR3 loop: CATSDPLAGGRDTQYF. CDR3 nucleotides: TGTGCCACCAGTGATCCCTTAGCGGGAGGGCGAGATACGCAGTATTTT.

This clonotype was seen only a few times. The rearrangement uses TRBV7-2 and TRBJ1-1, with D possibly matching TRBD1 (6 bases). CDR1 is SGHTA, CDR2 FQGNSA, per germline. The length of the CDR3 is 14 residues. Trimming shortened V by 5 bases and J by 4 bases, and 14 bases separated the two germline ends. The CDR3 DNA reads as TGTGCCAGCAGCCTACAGGGTACTGGCACTGAAGCTTTCTTT. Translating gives CASSLQGTGTEAFF.

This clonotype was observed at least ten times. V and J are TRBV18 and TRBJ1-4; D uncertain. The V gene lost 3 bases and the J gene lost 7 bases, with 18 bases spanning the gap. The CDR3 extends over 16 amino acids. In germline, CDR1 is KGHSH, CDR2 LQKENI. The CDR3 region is CASSPTQATAGEKLFF. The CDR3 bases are TGTGCCAGCTCACCGACTCAAGCGACGGCAGGTGAAAAACTGTTTTTT. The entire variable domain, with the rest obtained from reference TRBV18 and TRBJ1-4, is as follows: NAGVMQNPRHLVRRRGQEARLRCSPMKGHSHVYWYRQLPEEGLKFMVYLQKENIIDESGMPKERFSAEFPKEGPSILRIQQVVRGDSAAYFCASSPTQATAGEKLFFGSGTQLSVL.

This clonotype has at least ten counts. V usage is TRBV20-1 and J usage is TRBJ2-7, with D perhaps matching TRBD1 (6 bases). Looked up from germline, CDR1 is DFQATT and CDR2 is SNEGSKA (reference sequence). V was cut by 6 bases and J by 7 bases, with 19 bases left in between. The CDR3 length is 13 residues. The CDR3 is CSAKNRTTGEQYF. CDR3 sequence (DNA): TGCAGTGCAAAGAATAGGACCACAGGGGAGCAGTACTTC.

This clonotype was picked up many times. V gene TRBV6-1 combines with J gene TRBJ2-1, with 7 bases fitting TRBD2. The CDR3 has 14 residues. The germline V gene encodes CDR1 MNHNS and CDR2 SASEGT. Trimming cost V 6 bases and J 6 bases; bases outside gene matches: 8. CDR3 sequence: CASSPTRGGNEQFF. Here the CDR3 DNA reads TGTGCCAGCAGCCCCACCCGCGGGGGCAATGAGCAGTTCTTC.

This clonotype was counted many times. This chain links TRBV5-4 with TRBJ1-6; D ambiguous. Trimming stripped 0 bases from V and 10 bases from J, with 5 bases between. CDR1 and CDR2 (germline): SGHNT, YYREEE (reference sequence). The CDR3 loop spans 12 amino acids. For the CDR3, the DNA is TGTGCCAGCAGCTTGGGCTCCTCACCCCTCCACTTT. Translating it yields CASSLGSSPLHF.

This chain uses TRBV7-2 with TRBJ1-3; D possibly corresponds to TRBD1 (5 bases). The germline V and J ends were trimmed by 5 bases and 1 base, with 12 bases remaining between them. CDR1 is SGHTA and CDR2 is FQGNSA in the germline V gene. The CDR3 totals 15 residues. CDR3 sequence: CASSPVGASGNTIYF. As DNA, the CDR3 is TGTGCCAGCAGCCCTGTTGGGGCTTCTGGAAACACCATATATTTT.

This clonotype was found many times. In nucleotides, the CDR3 is TGCAGTGCCACGACAGGGGGGGCAAATCAGCCCCAGCATTTT. Translated: CSATTGGANQPQHF. The chain links TRBV20-1 to TRBJ1-5; 9 bases fit TRBD1. CDR3 length: 14 amino acids. V lost 6 bases, J lost 4 bases, and 7 bases stayed unmatched. Germline V gene data show CDR1 as DFQATT and CDR2 as SNEGSKA (reference sequence).

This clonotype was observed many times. DNA of the CDR3: TGTGCCAGCAGCCAAGCGGCCATGAGCTACACCTTC. Protein sequence: CASSQAAMSYTF. The chain combines TRBV3-1 with TRBJ1-2; no reliable D call. Germline V lookup: CDR1 LGHDT, CDR2 YNNKEL (reference sequence). Trimming shortened V by 1 base and J by 9 bases, and 9 bases separated the two germline ends. This CDR3 is 12 amino acids long.

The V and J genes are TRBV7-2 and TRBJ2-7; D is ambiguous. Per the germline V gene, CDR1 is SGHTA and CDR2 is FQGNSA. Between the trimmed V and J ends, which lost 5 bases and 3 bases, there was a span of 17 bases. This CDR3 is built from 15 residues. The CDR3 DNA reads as TGTGCCAGCAGCCAAGGGTATGGGCGTGGCTACGAGCAGTACTTC. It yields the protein CASSQGYGRGYEQYF.

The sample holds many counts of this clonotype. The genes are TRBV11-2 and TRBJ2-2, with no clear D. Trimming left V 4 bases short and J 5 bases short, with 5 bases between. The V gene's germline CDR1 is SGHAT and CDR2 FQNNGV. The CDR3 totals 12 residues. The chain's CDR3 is CASSSPTGELFF. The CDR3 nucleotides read TGTGCCAGCAGCTCGCCTACCGGGGAGCTGTTTTTT.

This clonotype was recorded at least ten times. The CDR3 is CSAAPGNYEQYF. The CDR3 region has the DNA TGCAGTGCCGCCCCTGGAAACTACGAGCAGTACTTC. The J gene is TRBJ2-7, the V gene TRBV20-1; D not certain. V was shortened by 6 bases and J by 3 bases, with 12 bases between the two germline ends. The CDR3 length is 12 residues. Germline CDR1 is DFQATT and CDR2 is SNEGSKA (reference sequence).

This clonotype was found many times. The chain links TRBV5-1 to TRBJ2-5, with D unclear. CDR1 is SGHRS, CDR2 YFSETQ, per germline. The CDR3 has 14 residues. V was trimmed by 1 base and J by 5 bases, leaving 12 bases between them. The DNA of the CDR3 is TGCGCCAGCAGCTTGCCCCCGGAAGGGGAGACCCAGTACTTC. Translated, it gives CASSLPPEGETQYF.

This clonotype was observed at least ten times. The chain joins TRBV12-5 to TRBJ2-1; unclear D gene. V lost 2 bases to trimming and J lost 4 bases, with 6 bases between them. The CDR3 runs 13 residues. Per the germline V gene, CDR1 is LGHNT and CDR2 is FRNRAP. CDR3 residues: CASGLIVYNEQFF. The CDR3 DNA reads TGTGCTAGTGGTTTGATCGTTTACAATGAGCAGTTCTTC.

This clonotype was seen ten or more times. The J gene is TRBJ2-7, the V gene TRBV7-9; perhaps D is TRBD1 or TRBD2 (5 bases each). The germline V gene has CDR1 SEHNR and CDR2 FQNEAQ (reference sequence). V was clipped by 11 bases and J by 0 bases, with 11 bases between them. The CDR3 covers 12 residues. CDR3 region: CAGRGDSYEQYF. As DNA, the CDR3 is TGTGCCGGTCGAGGGGACTCCTACGAGCAGTACTTC.

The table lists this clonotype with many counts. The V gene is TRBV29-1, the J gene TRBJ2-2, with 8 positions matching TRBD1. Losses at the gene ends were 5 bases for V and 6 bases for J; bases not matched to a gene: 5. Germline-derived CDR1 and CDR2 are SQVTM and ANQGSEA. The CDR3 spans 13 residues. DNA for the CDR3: TGCAGCGTTCCCCAGGGGGCCGCCGGGGAGCTGTTTTTT. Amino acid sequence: CSVPQGAAGELFF.

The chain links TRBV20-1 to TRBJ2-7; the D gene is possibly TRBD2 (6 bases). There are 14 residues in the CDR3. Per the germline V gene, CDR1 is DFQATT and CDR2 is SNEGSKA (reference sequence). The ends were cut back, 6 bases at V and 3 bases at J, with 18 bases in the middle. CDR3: CSALEGRRDYEQYF. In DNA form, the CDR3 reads TGCAGTGCCCTCGAAGGACGGAGGGACTACGAGCAGTACTTC.

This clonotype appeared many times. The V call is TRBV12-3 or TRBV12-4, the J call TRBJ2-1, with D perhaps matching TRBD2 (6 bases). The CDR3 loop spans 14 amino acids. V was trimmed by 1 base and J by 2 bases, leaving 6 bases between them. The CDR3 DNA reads TGTGCCAGCAGTTTAGGGGGGGCCTACAATGAGCAGTTCTTC. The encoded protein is CASSLGGAYNEQFF.

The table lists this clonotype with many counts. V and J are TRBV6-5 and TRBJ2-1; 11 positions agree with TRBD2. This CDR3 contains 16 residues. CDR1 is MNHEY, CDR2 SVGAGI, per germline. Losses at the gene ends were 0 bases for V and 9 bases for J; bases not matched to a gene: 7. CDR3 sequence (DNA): TGTGCCAGCAGTTACTCTATACTAGCGGGAGTTGGTGAGCAGTTCTTC. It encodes CASSYSILAGVGEQFF.

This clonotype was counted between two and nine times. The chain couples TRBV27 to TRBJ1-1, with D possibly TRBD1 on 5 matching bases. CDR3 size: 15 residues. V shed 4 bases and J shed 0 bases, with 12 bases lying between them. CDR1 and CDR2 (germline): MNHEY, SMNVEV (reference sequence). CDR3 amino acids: CASSSSGRMNTEAFF. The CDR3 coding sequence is TGTGCCAGCAGTTCCTCGGGACGGATGAACACTGAAGCTTTCTTT.

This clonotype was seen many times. The CDR3 spells CASSVGEGGTAHYEQYF. The DNA of the CDR3 is TGTGCCAGCAGTGTAGGCGAAGGGGGGACAGCCCACTACGAGCAGTACTTC. The V and J genes are TRBV7-6 and TRBJ2-7; weak D call: TRBD1 (7 bases). The CDR3 has 17 residues. The V end lost 6 bases, the J end lost 3 bases, and 24 bases lay between the germline ends. The germline gives CDR1 SGHVS, CDR2 FNYEAQ.

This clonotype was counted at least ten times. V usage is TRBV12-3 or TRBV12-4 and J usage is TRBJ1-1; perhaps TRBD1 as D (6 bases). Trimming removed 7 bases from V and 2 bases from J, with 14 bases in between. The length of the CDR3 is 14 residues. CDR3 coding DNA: TGTGCCAGCACTTCGACAGGACTAAACACTGAAGCTTTCTTT. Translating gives CASTSTGLNTEAFF.

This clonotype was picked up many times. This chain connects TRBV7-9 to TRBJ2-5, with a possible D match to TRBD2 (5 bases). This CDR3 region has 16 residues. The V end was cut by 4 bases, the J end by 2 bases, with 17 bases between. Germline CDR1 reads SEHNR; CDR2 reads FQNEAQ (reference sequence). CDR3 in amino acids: CASSSRSTRTQETQYF. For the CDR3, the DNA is TGTGCCAGCAGCTCCCGTAGCACTAGGACTCAAGAGACCCAGTACTTC.

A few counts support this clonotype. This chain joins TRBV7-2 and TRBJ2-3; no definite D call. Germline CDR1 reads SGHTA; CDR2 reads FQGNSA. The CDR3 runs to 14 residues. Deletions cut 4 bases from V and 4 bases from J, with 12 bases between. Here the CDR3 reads CASSSIRSPDTQYF. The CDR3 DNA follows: TGTGCCAGCAGCTCAATACGAAGCCCAGATACGCAGTATTTT. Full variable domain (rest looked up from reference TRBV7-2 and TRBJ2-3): GAGVSQSPSNKVTEKGKDVELRCDPISGHTALYWYRQSLGQGLEFLIYFQGNSAPDKSGLPSDRFSAERTGGSVSTLTIQRTQQEDSAVYLCASSSIRSPDTQYFGPGTRLTVL.

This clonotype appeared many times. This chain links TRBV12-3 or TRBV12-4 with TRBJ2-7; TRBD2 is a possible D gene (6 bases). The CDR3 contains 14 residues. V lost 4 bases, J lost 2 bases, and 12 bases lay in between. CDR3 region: CASSSRDSTYEQYF. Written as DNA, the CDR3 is TGTGCCAGCAGTTCACGGGACTCCACCTACGAGCAGTACTTC.

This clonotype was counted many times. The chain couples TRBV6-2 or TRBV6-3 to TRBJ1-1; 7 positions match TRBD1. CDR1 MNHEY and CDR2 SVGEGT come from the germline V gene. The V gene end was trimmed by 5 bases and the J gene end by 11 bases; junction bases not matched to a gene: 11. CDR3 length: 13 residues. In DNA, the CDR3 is TGTGCCAGCAGTCTCACCCAACAGGGGTCGGCTTTCTTT. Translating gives CASSLTQQGSAFF.

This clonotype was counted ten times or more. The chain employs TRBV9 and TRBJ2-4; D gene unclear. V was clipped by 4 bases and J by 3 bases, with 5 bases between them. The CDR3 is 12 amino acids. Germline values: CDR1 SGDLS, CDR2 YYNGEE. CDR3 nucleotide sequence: TGTGCCAGCAGCAATGACAAAAACATTCAGTACTTC. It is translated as CASSNDKNIQYF.